This T cell receptor beta chain stems from a study of OX40 agonist ivuxolimab in advanced cancers. Study as a whole: Anti-PD-1, anti-PD-L1 or anti-CTLA-4 therapy given earlier was allowed, and around 40% had some.

Concerning this clone itself: Its specificity is not known.

The V gene lost 7 bases and the J gene lost 1 base, with 10 bases spanning the gap. The CDR3 covers 13 residues. CDR1 and CDR2 (germline): MDHEN, SYDVKM. Using immunoSEQ multiplex PCR, the repertoire was profiled, and TCRdb retains in-frame clones only, with some absent. The table lists about 60,000 clones, about 85% of them singletons. Study-level results: Mean expanded clone counts were higher in CD8+ than CD4+ T cells. Normalized T-cell clonal expansion was also low in a subset of nonresponders.

This TCR came from an adult with an advanced solid tumor such as melanoma, head and neck, liver or kidney cancer. The sample in question was CD4+ or CD8+ T cells sorted from blood, obtained in a trial of the OX40 agonist ivuxolimab. The V call is TRBV28, the J call TRBJ1-1; unclear D gene. The CDR3 region is CASKVATNTEAFF. The CDR3 DNA reads as TGTGCCAGCAAAGTGGCAACGAACACTGAAGCTTTCTTT.